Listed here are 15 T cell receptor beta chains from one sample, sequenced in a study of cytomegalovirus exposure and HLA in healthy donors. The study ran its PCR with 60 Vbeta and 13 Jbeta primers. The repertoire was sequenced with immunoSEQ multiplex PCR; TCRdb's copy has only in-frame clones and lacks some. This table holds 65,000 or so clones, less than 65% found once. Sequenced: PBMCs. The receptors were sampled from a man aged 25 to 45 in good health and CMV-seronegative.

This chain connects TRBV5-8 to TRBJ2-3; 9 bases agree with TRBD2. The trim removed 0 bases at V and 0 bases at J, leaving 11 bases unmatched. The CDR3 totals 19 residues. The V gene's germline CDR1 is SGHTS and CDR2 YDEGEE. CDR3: CASSLARLAGTTSTDTQYF. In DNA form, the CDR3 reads TGTGCCAGCAGCTTGGCCAGGCTAGCGGGGACCACTAGCACAGATACGCAGTATTTT. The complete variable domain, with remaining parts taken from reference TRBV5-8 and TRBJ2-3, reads EAGVTQSPTHLIKTRGQQATLRCSPISGHTSVYWYQQALGLGLQFLLWYDEGEERNRGNFPPRFSGRQFPNYSSELNVNALELEDSALYLCASSLARLAGTTSTDTQYFGPGTRLTVL.

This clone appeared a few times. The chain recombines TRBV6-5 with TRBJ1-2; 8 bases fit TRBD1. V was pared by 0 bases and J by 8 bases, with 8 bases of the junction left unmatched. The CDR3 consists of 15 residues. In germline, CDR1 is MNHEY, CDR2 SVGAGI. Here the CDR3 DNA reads TGTGCCAGCAGTTACTCACAGGGGCGGACAGGGGGCTACACCTTC. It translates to CASSYSQGRTGGYTF.

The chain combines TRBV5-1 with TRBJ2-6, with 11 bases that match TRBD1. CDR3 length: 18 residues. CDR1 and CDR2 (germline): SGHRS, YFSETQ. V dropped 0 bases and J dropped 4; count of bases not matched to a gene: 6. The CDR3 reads CASSLGGQGVGGANVLTF. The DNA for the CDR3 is TGCGCCAGCAGCTTGGGGGGACAGGGGGTTGGAGGGGCCAACGTCCTGACTTTC. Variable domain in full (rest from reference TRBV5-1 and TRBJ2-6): KAGVTQTPRYLIKTRGQQVTLSCSPISGHRSVSWYQQTPGQGLQFLFEYFSETQRNKGNFPGRFSGRQFSNSRSEMNVSTLELGDSALYLCASSLGGQGVGGANVLTFGAGSRLTVL.

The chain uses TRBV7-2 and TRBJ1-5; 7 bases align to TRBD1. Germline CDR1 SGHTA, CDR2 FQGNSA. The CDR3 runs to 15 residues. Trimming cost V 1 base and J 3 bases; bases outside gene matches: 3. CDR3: CASSLGDRANQPQHF. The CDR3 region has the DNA TGTGCCAGCAGCTTAGGCGACAGGGCCAATCAGCCCCAGCATTTT. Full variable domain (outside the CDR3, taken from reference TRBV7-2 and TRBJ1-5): GAGVSQSPSNKVTEKGKDVELRCDPISGHTALYWYRQSLGQGLEFLIYFQGNSAPDKSGLPSDRFSAERTGGSVSTLTIQRTQQEDSAVYLCASSLGDRANQPQHFGDGTRLSIL.

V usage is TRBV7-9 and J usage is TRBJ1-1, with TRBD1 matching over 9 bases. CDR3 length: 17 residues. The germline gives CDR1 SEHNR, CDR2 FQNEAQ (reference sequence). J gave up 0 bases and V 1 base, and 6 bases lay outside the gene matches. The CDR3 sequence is CASSLVNRGPMNTEAFF. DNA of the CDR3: TGTGCCAGCAGCTTAGTCAACAGGGGGCCCATGAACACTGAAGCTTTCTTT.

The CDR3 DNA sequence: TGCAGCGTTGCTGGGACAGGTGAAGAGACCCAGTACTTC. Its protein is CSVAGTGEETQYF. The genes are TRBV29-1 and TRBJ2-5; 8 bases are shared with TRBD1. Germline V lookup: CDR1 SQVTM, CDR2 ANQGSEA. V lost 4 bases, J lost 3 bases, and 4 bases stayed unmatched. CDR3 length: 13 residues.

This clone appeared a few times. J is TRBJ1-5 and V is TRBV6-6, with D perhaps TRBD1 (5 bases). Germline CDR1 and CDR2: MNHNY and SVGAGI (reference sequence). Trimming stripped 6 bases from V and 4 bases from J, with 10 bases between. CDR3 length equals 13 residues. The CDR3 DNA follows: TGTGCCAGCAGAGCAGGGCATAATCAGCCCCAGCATTTT. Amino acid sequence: CASRAGHNQPQHF.

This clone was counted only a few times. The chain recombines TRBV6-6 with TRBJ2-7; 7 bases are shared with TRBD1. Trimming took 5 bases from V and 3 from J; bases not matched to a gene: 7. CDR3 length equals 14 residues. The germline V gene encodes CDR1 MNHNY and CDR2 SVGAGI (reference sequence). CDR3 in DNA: TGTGCCAGCAGTAAACAGGGGACCTTCTACGAGCAGTACTTC. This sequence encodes CASSKQGTFYEQYF.

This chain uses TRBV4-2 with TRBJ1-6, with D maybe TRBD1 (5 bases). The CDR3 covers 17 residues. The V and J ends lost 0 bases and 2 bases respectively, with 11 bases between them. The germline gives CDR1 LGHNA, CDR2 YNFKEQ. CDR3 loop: CASSQDPTGTYNSPLHF. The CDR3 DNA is TGTGCCAGCAGCCAAGATCCTACAGGCACCTATAATTCACCCCTCCACTTT.

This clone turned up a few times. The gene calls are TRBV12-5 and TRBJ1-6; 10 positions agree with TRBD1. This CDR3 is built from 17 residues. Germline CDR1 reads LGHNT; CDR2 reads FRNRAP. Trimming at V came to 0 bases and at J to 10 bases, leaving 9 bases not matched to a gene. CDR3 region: CASGLVPGQGGGSPLHF. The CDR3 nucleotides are TGTGCTAGTGGTTTGGTACCTGGACAGGGGGGTGGGTCACCCCTCCACTTT.

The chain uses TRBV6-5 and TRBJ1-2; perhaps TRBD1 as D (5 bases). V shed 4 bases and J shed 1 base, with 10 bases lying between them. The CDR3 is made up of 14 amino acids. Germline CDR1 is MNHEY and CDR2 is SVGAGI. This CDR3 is CASSSGGFNYGYTF. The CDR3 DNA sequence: TGTGCCAGCAGTTCCGGGGGGTTTAACTATGGCTACACCTTC.

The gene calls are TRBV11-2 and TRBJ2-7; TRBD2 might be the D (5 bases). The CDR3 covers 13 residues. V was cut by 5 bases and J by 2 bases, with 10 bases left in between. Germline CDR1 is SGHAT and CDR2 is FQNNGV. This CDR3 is CASSRDTTYEQYF. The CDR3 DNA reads TGTGCCAGCAGCCGGGATACTACCTACGAGCAGTACTTC.

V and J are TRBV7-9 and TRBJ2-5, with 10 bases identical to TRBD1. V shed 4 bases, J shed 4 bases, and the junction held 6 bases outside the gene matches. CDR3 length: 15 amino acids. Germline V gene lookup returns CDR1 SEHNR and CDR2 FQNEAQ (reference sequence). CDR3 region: CASSWRGDRGETQYF. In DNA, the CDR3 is TGTGCCAGCAGCTGGAGGGGGGACAGGGGAGAGACCCAGTACTTC.

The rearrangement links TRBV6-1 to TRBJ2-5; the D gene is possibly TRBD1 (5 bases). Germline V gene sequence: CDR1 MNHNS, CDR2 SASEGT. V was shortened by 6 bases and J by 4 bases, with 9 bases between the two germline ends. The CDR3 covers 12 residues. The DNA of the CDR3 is TGTGCCAGCAGAGACAGCTTAGAGACCCAGTACTTC. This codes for CASRDSLETQYF.

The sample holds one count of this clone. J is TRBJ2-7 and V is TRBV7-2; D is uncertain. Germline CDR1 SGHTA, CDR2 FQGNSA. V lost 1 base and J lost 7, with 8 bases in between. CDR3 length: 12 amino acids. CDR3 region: CASSLGVGEQYF. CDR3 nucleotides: TGTGCCAGCAGCTTAGGCGTCGGGGAGCAGTACTTC.